This T cell receptor (beta chain) was captured in a study of T cell responses to AZD1222 COVID-19 vaccine. Whole-study results and caveats: Spike regions recognized by vaccine-associated CD4 TCRs spanned the protein, led by 160-218 and 743-854.

The method was immunoSEQ multiplex PCR; TCRdb's version includes in-frame clones alone and lacks a portion of them. The table has approximately 110,000 clones, nearly 90% seen once. This clone was detected only once. Its matching antigen is unknown. The V gene's germline CDR1 is LGHDT and CDR2 YNNKEL (reference sequence). V was cut by 4 bases and J by 4 bases, with 20 bases left in between. CDR3 size: 16 residues. The starting material was peripheral blood, obtained on day 0 of AZD1222 vaccination. The J gene is TRBJ2-7, the V gene TRBV3-1 (or the pseudogene TRBV3-2); D may be TRBD2 (5 bases). The clonotype originates from an adult in good health. The CDR3: CASSPGAGESLYEQYF. CDR3 in DNA: TGTGCCAGCAGCCCTGGAGCCGGGGAGTCACTTTACGAGCAGTACTTC.